The clone carrying this T cell receptor beta chain was seen ten or more times. Its antigen is undetermined. This sample stems from a study of human T cells and chemical hapten exposure. Findings and caveats of the study: Clustering by CDR3 similarity yielded significantly more large clusters from expanded TCRs than controls. Among TCRs, those above 1 in 1000 frequency were unaffected by DPC sensitization.

Via MiXCR, TCRdb re-called the RACE reads, giving one row per CDR3 protein. The sample lists about 110,000 distinct CDR3 sequences, approximately 8.8% occurring once. The V end lost 4 bases, the J end lost 3 bases, and 16 bases lay between the germline ends. Germline V gene lookup returns CDR1 LNHDA and CDR2 SQIVND (reference sequence). The CDR3 loop spans 17 amino acids. Time point indicated: patch test 2, 6 weeks after DPC sensitization. As for treatment: therapeutic diphenylcyclopropenone sensitization with weekly scalp DPC. From whole blood left unfractionated, total RNA was extracted. V gene TRBV19 combines with J gene TRBJ1-6; D not resolved. The sequences come from whole blood, collected in connection with sensitization to the hapten diphenylcyclopropenone (DPC). This TCR was sampled from a woman in her 40s with alopecia areata. Some clones in this sample may be carry-over from other donors' samples. For the CDR3, the DNA is TGTGCCAGTAGTACGCCCCCGGCCGTAAACTATAATTCACCCCTCCACTTT. Its protein is CASSTPPAVNYNSPLHF.